This TCR beta chain was found in a study of blood T cell repertoires in COVID-19. About the research overall: The United States, Italy and Spain supplied acute and convalescent COVID-19 samples. Sources were T cells, B-cell-depleted T cells, or PBMCs; the material itself was cDNA or gDNA.

Authors' analysis steps: The authors estimated nucleated cell counts from reference gene primer amplification. The method was immunoSEQ multiplex PCR; TCRdb's version includes in-frame clones alone and lacks a portion of them. V and J calls and clone size are copied from that table; D and trimming were computed from the DNA. The sample yields about 150,000 clones, 84% seen once. The sequence was collected from a man aged 18 to 29 with active or convalescent COVID-19. The sequencing sample was made of peripheral blood.

The CDR3 region is CASSLVASGTYEQYF. The CDR3 DNA reads as TGTGCCAGCAGTTTAGTGGCTAGCGGAACCTACGAGCAGTACTTC. V gene TRBV28 combines with J gene TRBJ2-7; 7 bases map to TRBD2. Germline V gene data show CDR1 as MDHEN and CDR2 as SYDVKM. J was trimmed by 2 bases and V by 2 bases; bases with no gene match: 6. CDR3 length: 15 residues. The variable domain in full, completed from reference TRBV28 and TRBJ2-7, reads DVKVTQSSRYLVKRTGEKVFLECVQDMDHENMFWYRQDPGLGLRLIYFSYDVKMKEKGDIPEGYSVSREKKERFSLILESASTNQTSMYLCASSLVASGTYEQYFGPGTRLTVT.